The 31 T cell receptor beta chains below all came from one sample that was sequenced in a study of blood T cell repertoires in COVID-19. Repertoires were generated with immunoSEQ multiplex PCR, while TCRdb's copy carries only in-frame clones and drops some. The repertoire holds tens of thousands of clones, with approximately 86% as singletons. Source material: peripheral blood. Source of these receptors: a woman aged 55-69 years with acute or convalescent COVID-19.

V usage is TRBV13 and J usage is TRBJ2-1; 8 nucleotides line up with TRBD1. Trimming removed 5 bases from V and 2 bases from J; junction bases left unmatched: 8. In germline, CDR1 is PRHDT, CDR2 FYEKMQ (reference sequence). The CDR3 extends over 16 amino acids. Here the CDR3 DNA reads TGTGCCAGCAGCCCCCTCTCGGACAGGGCCTACAATGAGCAGTTCTTC. Encoded protein: CASSPLSDRAYNEQFF. Complete variable domain (other parts from reference TRBV13 and TRBJ2-1): AAGVIQSPRHLIKEKRETATLKCYPIPRHDTVYWYQQGPGQDPQFLISFYEKMQSDKGSIPDRFSAQQFSDYHSELNMSSLELGDSALYFCASSPLSDRAYNEQFFGPGTRLTVL.

The rearrangement uses TRBV19 and TRBJ1-2; 9 bases are a match to TRBD1. V was pared by 2 bases and J by 5 bases, with 3 bases of the junction left unmatched. From germline, CDR1 is LNHDA and CDR2 SQIVND (reference sequence). CDR3 length equals 14 residues. This chain's CDR3 is CASSISTGGYGYTF. Written as DNA, the CDR3 is TGTGCCAGTAGTATATCGACAGGGGGATATGGCTACACCTTC.

For the CDR3, the DNA is TGCAGCGTACTCGACTACGAGCAGTACTTC. It is translated as CSVLDYEQYF. The V gene is TRBV29-1, the J gene TRBJ2-7; D gene unclear. The V and J ends lost 6 bases and 3 bases respectively, with 6 bases between them. There are 10 residues in the CDR3. CDR1 and CDR2 from the germline V gene are SQVTM and ANQGSEA.

This CDR3 is CASSSGGNYGYTF. As DNA, the CDR3 is TGTGCCAGCAGTTCAGGTGGGAACTATGGCTACACCTTC. The rearrangement links TRBV28 to TRBJ1-2; unclear D gene. V gave up 4 bases and J gave up 2 bases, with 8 bases separating them. Germline loops: CDR1 MDHEN, CDR2 SYDVKM. This CDR3 is built from 13 residues.

The chain couples TRBV29-1 to TRBJ2-7; weak D call: TRBD2 (5 bases). From germline, CDR1 is SQVTM and CDR2 ANQGSEA. The CDR3 is 13 residues long. Trimming cost V 1 base and J 0 bases, with 7 bases left between them. The CDR3 protein is CSVEAGSSYEQYF. The CDR3 DNA reads as TGCAGCGTTGAAGCGGGGAGCTCCTACGAGCAGTACTTC.

The rearrangement joins TRBV2 to TRBJ1-6; TRBD1 aligns across 10 bases. Trimming removed 0 bases from V and 7 bases from J; junction bases left unmatched: 12. Germline V gives CDR1 SNHLY, CDR2 FYNNEI. The CDR3 loop spans 19 amino acids. The CDR3 protein is CASSEALDRTGGGNSPLHF. Written as DNA, the CDR3 is TGTGCCAGCAGTGAAGCGCTAGACAGGACAGGGGGTGGGAATTCACCCCTCCACTTT.

This sequence joins TRBV2 and TRBJ1-2; 11 bases map to TRBD1. The CDR3 runs to 14 residues. The junction had 6 bases not matched to a gene; V was cut back by 5 bases and J by 7 bases. In germline, CDR1 is SNHLY, CDR2 FYNNEI. The CDR3 DNA reads TGTGCCAGCAGTTCGGGACAGGGGGACGGTGGCTACACCTTC. This encodes CASSSGQGDGGYTF.

This clone came up once. This chain links TRBV6-5 with TRBJ1-1; D unclear. Germline V gene data show CDR1 as MNHEY and CDR2 as SVGAGI. Trimming took 4 bases from V and 11 from J, leaving 14 bases between them. The CDR3 sequence is 12 residues long. The CDR3 bases are TGTGCCAGCAGTTGGATCGGCGGTTTGGCTTTCTTT. It translates to CASSWIGGLAFF.

The rearrangement uses TRBV27 and TRBJ2-7; D is undetermined. Germline assignment: CDR1 MNHEY and CDR2 SMNVEV (reference sequence). V was trimmed by 5 bases and J by 4 bases, leaving 12 bases between them. The CDR3 is 13 residues long. The CDR3 nucleotides are TGTGCCAGCAGTGGTACCCTCGGGTACGAGCAGTACTTC. Its translation: CASSGTLGYEQYF.

The genes are TRBV5-5 and TRBJ2-3; D is uncertain. This CDR3 comprises 13 residues. Germline loops: CDR1 SGHKS, CDR2 YYEKEE (reference sequence). V lost 4 bases, J lost 0 bases, and 6 bases lay in between. The CDR3 sequence: CASSISSTDTQYF. DNA of the CDR3: TGTGCCAGCAGCATCTCTAGCACAGATACGCAGTATTTT.

The rearrangement joins TRBV29-1 to TRBJ2-1; the D gene is possibly TRBD2 (6 bases). V gave up 4 bases and J gave up 6 bases, with 16 bases separating them. Germline values: CDR1 SQVTM, CDR2 ANQGSEA. This CDR3 contains 14 residues. CDR3 bases: TGCAGCGTTGGGGGGGAGAATAGGGCCAATGAGCAGTTCTTC. It translates to CSVGGENRANEQFF.

The chain links TRBV2 to TRBJ2-3; weak D call: TRBD1 (6 bases). The ends were cut back, 3 bases at V and 0 bases at J, with 13 bases in the middle. The CDR3 runs 16 residues. Germline CDR1 SNHLY, CDR2 FYNNEI. For the CDR3, the DNA is TGTGCCAGCAGTGATTGGGGACAAACTAGCACAGATACGCAGTATTTT. This translates into CASSDWGQTSTDTQYF.

This chain uses TRBV10-3 with TRBJ2-1; TRBD1 agrees at 9 bases. The CDR3 extends over 15 amino acids. The junction had 4 bases not matched to a gene; V was cut back by 5 bases and J by 2 bases. Germline loops: CDR1 ENHRY, CDR2 SYGVKD. The CDR3 DNA reads TGTGCCATCAGTCCCGGGACAGGGACCTACAATGAGCAGTTCTTC. It specifies CAISPGTGTYNEQFF.

The chain recombines TRBV5-4 with TRBJ2-3, with 8 positions matching TRBD1. Trimming at V came to 3 bases and at J to 1 base, leaving 10 bases not matched to a gene. From germline, CDR1 is SGHNT and CDR2 YYREEE (reference sequence). This CDR3 spans 17 amino acids. CDR3 nucleotides: TGTGCCAGCAGCTCCCGCCTCCAACAGGGGGGCACAGATACGCAGTATTTT. This encodes CASSSRLQQGGTDTQYF.

The gene calls are TRBV10-3 and TRBJ1-5, with unresolved D. CDR3 length: 15 amino acids. Per the germline V gene, CDR1 is ENHRY and CDR2 is SYGVKD. V lost 2 bases and J 1 base, leaving 9 bases between the germline ends. The CDR3 nucleotides read TGTGCCATCAGTGAGGGAGGGTTAAGCAATCAGCCCCAGCATTTT. Residues: CAISEGGLSNQPQHF.

This chain's CDR3 is CASSDSNRGEQFF. In DNA, the CDR3 is TGTGCCAGCAGTGACTCGAATCGGGGAGAGCAGTTCTTC. The chain joins TRBV6-4 to TRBJ2-1; possibly TRBD2 for D (5 bases). Trimming removed 0 bases at V and 10 bases at J, with 10 bases between. Germline assignment: CDR1 MRHNA and CDR2 SNTAGT. The CDR3 is made up of 13 amino acids.

This chain connects TRBV11-2 to TRBJ2-1, with D perhaps TRBD2 (6 bases). The CDR3 contains 11 residues. V shed 3 bases and J shed 10 bases, with 7 bases lying between them. Germline CDR1 SGHAT, CDR2 FQNNGV. The CDR3 here is CASSLGGEQFF. DNA of the CDR3: TGTGCCAGCAGCTTGGGGGGAGAGCAGTTCTTC.

V and J are TRBV7-2 and TRBJ2-1, with D perhaps TRBD2 (6 bases). The CDR3 runs to 16 residues. In germline, CDR1 is SGHTA, CDR2 FQGNSA. V was pared by 5 bases and J by 9 bases, with 23 bases between. The CDR3: CASSVSIIGSVAEQFF. The CDR3 bases are TGTGCCAGCAGCGTCAGCATAATCGGGAGCGTAGCTGAGCAGTTCTTC.

V and J are TRBV19 and TRBJ1-1, with unresolved D. CDR1 is LNHDA and CDR2 is SQIVND in the germline V gene (reference sequence). Trimming took 3 bases from V and 0 from J, leaving 5 bases between them. This CDR3 spans 13 amino acids. The CDR3 loop is CASSMPVNTEAFF. The CDR3 DNA follows: TGTGCCAGTAGTATGCCGGTGAACACTGAAGCTTTCTTT.

The gene calls are TRBV6-5 and TRBJ1-4; unclear D gene. Germline V gene sequence: CDR1 MNHEY, CDR2 SVGAGI. V was cut by 6 bases and J by 6 bases, with 11 bases left in between. There are 13 residues in the CDR3. The DNA of the CDR3 is TGTGCCAGCAGCACGACGCGGGATGAAAAACTGTTTTTT. Translation gives CASSTTRDEKLFF.

The chain couples TRBV28 to TRBJ2-4; 11 bases are shared with TRBD1. This CDR3 comprises 18 residues. Germline V gene sequence: CDR1 MDHEN, CDR2 SYDVKM. V lost 4 bases, J lost 8 bases, and 16 bases stayed unmatched. The CDR3 coding sequence is TGTGCCAGCAGTTCCCCATTCCCCACGGACAGGGGGCAGTACATTCAGTACTTC. Its protein is CASSSPFPTDRGQYIQYF.

This clone has only one observation. The chain couples TRBV5-1 to TRBJ1-1; no definite D call. The CDR3 is 13 amino acids. Germline CDR1 and CDR2: SGHRS and YFSETQ. Trimming removed 0 bases at V and 7 bases at J, with 10 bases between. The CDR3 is CASSLASEGEAFF. CDR3 DNA: TGCGCCAGCAGCTTGGCCTCGGAGGGTGAAGCTTTCTTT. Combining the CDR3 with reference TRBV5-1 and TRBJ1-1 gives the whole variable domain KAGVTQTPRYLIKTRGQQVTLSCSPISGHRSVSWYQQTPGQGLQFLFEYFSETQRNKGNFPGRFSGRQFSNSRSEMNVSTLELGDSALYLCASSLASEGEAFFGQGTRLTVV.

The chain carries TRBV28 and TRBJ1-3; TRBD1 might be the D (6 bases). The CDR3 consists of 14 residues. The V end was cut by 5 bases, the J end by 7 bases, with 15 bases between. Germline CDR1 and CDR2: MDHEN and SYDVKM. The chain's CDR3 is CASSGQFFVNTIYF. The CDR3 DNA follows: TGTGCCAGCAGTGGACAGTTTTTTGTCAACACCATATATTTT. The full variable domain, completed using reference TRBV28 and TRBJ1-3, is DVKVTQSSRYLVKRTGEKVFLECVQDMDHENMFWYRQDPGLGLRLIYFSYDVKMKEKGDIPEGYSVSREKKERFSLILESASTNQTSMYLCASSGQFFVNTIYFGEGSWLTVV.

CDR3 in amino acids: CASSSSSLVTDTQYF. CDR3 nucleotides: TGTGCCAGCAGCTCTTCTTCCCTAGTTACAGATACGCAGTATTTT. The chain employs TRBV7-2 and TRBJ2-3, with D unclear. Trimming left V 4 bases short and J 3 bases short, with 14 bases between. CDR1 is SGHTA and CDR2 is FQGNSA in the germline V gene. This CDR3 is built from 15 residues.

V usage is TRBV2 and J usage is TRBJ2-4; perhaps TRBD1 as D (5 bases). CDR3 length equals 20 residues. Trimming took off 9 bases at V and 0 bases at J, with 30 bases between the two ends. Germline assignment: CDR1 SNHLY and CDR2 FYNNEI. CDR3 nucleotide sequence: TGTGCCAGGCCGTCCCCGAGTGGCAGGGCCCTGACTCTAGCCAAAAACATTCAGTACTTC. Residues: CARPSPSGRALTLAKNIQYF.

The chain has TRBV4-1 and TRBJ2-2; D might be TRBD1 (5 bases). Germline loops: CDR1 MGHRA, CDR2 YSYEKL. The CDR3 length is 15 residues. Trimming took 0 bases from V and 6 from J, leaving 11 bases between them. CDR3 residues: CASSQDVARAGELFF. DNA of the CDR3: TGCGCCAGCAGCCAAGATGTAGCCAGGGCCGGGGAGCTGTTTTTT.

This clone was found once. This chain joins TRBV7-9 and TRBJ2-5; D is ambiguous. V was cut by 2 bases and J by 5 bases, with 12 bases left in between. Germline-derived CDR1 and CDR2 are SEHNR and FQNEAQ (reference sequence). The CDR3 covers 14 residues. CDR3 sequence (DNA): TGTGCCAGCAGCTTATTTAGAGAAGTGGAGACCCAGTACTTC. This codes for CASSLFREVETQYF.

The chain couples TRBV7-2 to TRBJ2-2; perhaps TRBD2 as D (6 bases). Germline-derived CDR1 and CDR2 are SGHTA and FQGNSA. V was pared by 7 bases and J by 1 base, with 10 bases between. The CDR3 loop spans 14 amino acids. The CDR3 spells CASTPGLNTGELFF. The DNA of the CDR3 is TGTGCCAGCACCCCGGGACTGAACACCGGGGAGCTGTTTTTT.

V usage is TRBV29-1 and J usage is TRBJ2-1; perhaps TRBD1 as D (6 bases). The V end was cut by 3 bases, the J end by 8 bases, with 17 bases between. The CDR3 is made up of 14 amino acids. Per germline, CDR1 SQVTM and CDR2 ANQGSEA. The CDR3 DNA is TGCAGCGTTGAGGCCGTAACAGGGTCCGATGAGCAGTTCTTC. It specifies CSVEAVTGSDEQFF.

This sequence joins TRBV3-1 (or the pseudogene TRBV3-2) and TRBJ2-4; no firm D call. Germline V gene data show CDR1 as LGHDT and CDR2 as YNNKEL (reference sequence). CDR3 length: 12 residues. Deletions cut 0 bases from V and 15 bases from J, with 12 bases between. The CDR3 region has the DNA TGTGCCAGCAGCCAAGATGGAGTGGCCCCGTACTTC. This translates into CASSQDGVAPYF.

This chain joins TRBV7-9 and TRBJ2-7; D is unclear. Germline loops: CDR1 SEHNR, CDR2 FQNEAQ (reference sequence). There are 13 residues in the CDR3. Trimming stripped 5 bases from V and 2 bases from J, with 10 bases between. The CDR3 region has the DNA TGTGCCAGCAGCCCAACGGGTCCCTACGAGCAGTACTTC. Its protein product is CASSPTGPYEQYF.